One sample yielded the 14 T cell receptor beta chains listed below, sequenced in a study of blood T cell repertoires in COVID-19. The method was immunoSEQ multiplex PCR; TCRdb's version includes in-frame clones alone and lacks a portion of them. The sample records about 260,000 clones, approximately 90% being singletons. Sequenced: PBMCs or T cells enriched from blood (not recorded which). The source is a man in his fifties or sixties who had been exposed to COVID-19.

In DNA, the CDR3 is TGTGCCAGCAAGACCGGGACAGGGGACTCCTATAATTCACCCCTCCACTTT. Translation gives CASKTGTGDSYNSPLHF. This chain connects TRBV2 to TRBJ1-6; 10 positions agree with TRBD1. CDR3 length equals 17 residues. Germline CDR1 reads SNHLY; CDR2 reads FYNNEI. The V and J ends lost 7 bases and 0 bases, in that order; junction bases with no gene match: 6.

This sequence joins TRBV28 and TRBJ1-3; D possibly corresponds to TRBD1 (5 bases). The V end lost 8 bases, the J end lost 0 bases, and 8 bases lay between the germline ends. The germline V gene has CDR1 MDHEN and CDR2 SYDVKM. This CDR3 has 13 residues. In DNA, the CDR3 is TGTGCCAGCCACAGGTTCTCTGGAAACACCATATATTTT. Amino acids: CASHRFSGNTIYF.

The V and J genes are TRBV5-1 and TRBJ1-2; D remains ambiguous. CDR1 and CDR2 from the germline V gene are SGHRS and YFSETQ. V was cut by 1 base and J by 0 bases, with 10 bases left in between. CDR3 length: 15 residues. The CDR3 DNA follows: TGCGCCAGCAGCTTGTTCTCGGTTTCTAACTATGGCTACACCTTC. Residues: CASSLFSVSNYGYTF.

This clone was counted between two and nine times. One junction end does not reproduce the germline sequence, and a read error may be involved. The V and J genes are TRBV15 and TRBJ2-6; tentative D call: TRBD2 (6 bases). CDR3 length: 20 residues. The V gene's germline CDR1 is LNHNV and CDR2 YYDKDF (reference sequence). In DNA, the CDR3 is TGTGCCACCAGCAGACGGGACTCCCCCAACCACTACTCTAGGGCCAACGTCCTGACTTTC. It translates to CATSRRDSPNHYSRANVLTF.

This clone was recorded once. For the CDR3, the DNA is TGTGCCAGTAGTACCCAACAGGGGGTGCGAGGAAACACCATATATTTT. Translation: CASSTQQGVRGNTIYF. V usage is TRBV19 and J usage is TRBJ1-3; the match to TRBD1 covers 8 bases. V trimming: 4 bases; J trimming: 4 bases; junction bases outside the gene matches: 9. The CDR3 length is 16 residues. Germline values: CDR1 LNHDA, CDR2 SQIVND (reference sequence).

This clone has only one observation. The J gene is TRBJ1-5, the V gene TRBV5-4; 7 bases fit TRBD1. V lost 4 bases and J lost 7; bases outside the gene matches: 5. The length of the CDR3 is 13 residues. CDR1 is SGHNT and CDR2 is YYREEE in the germline V gene (reference sequence). The CDR3 here is CASSRDRDQPQHF. DNA for the CDR3: TGTGCCAGCAGCCGAGACAGGGACCAGCCCCAGCATTTT.

The chain recombines TRBV19 with TRBJ1-4; TRBD1 matches 9 bases. Trimming at V came to 7 bases and at J to 6 bases, leaving 9 bases not matched to a gene. Germline CDR1 LNHDA, CDR2 SQIVND (reference sequence). CDR3 length: 15 amino acids. The CDR3 is CASIGGWTGDEKLFF. The CDR3, as DNA: TGTGCCAGTATCGGAGGTTGGACAGGGGATGAAAAACTGTTTTTT.

J is TRBJ1-5 and V is TRBV30; perhaps TRBD1 as D (5 bases). Germline CDR1 is GTSNPN and CDR2 is SVGIG (reference sequence). The CDR3 is 13 amino acids. Trimming stripped 2 bases from V and 6 bases from J, with 11 bases between. The CDR3 region is CAWSKGHLQPQHF. CDR3 coding DNA: TGTGCCTGGAGTAAGGGGCACCTTCAGCCCCAGCATTTT.

This sequence joins TRBV7-8 and TRBJ1-6; TRBD1 is a possible D gene (6 bases). This CDR3 is built from 14 residues. The V gene lost 4 bases and the J gene lost 9 bases, with 13 bases spanning the gap. Germline V gene data show CDR1 as SGHVS and CDR2 as FQNEAQ. The CDR3 loop is CASSSQRGGSPLHF. CDR3 nucleotide sequence: TGTGCCAGCAGCTCACAGAGAGGGGGTTCACCCCTCCACTTT.

The chain employs TRBV5-5 and TRBJ2-7, with D tentatively TRBD1 (6 bases). Germline lookup yields CDR1 SGHKS and CDR2 YYEKEE (reference sequence). Trimming removed 4 bases at V and 7 bases at J, with 24 bases between. This CDR3 is 16 amino acids long. The CDR3 region has the DNA TGTGCCAGCAGCCACCTCTTCGAGACAGGCCCCCGGGAGCAGTACTTC. This encodes CASSHLFETGPREQYF.

V gene TRBV7-2 combines with J gene TRBJ2-3; 7 bases are a match to TRBD2. Trimming cost V 4 bases and J 2 bases; bases outside gene matches: 3. The CDR3 sequence is 14 residues long. Per germline, CDR1 SGHTA and CDR2 FQGNSA. CDR3 residues: CASSWGGDTDTQYF. In DNA form, the CDR3 reads TGTGCCAGCAGCTGGGGGGGAGACACAGATACGCAGTATTTT.

This chain joins TRBV29-1 and TRBJ1-1, with TRBD1 matching 8 bases. Germline CDR1 SQVTM, CDR2 ANQGSEA. The ends lost 8 bases at V and 7 bases at J; junction bases unmatched: 12. The CDR3 totals 13 residues. The chain's CDR3 is CSSTGANIREAFF. Here the CDR3 DNA reads TGCAGCTCGACAGGGGCGAATATCCGTGAAGCTTTCTTT.

V and J are TRBV11-3 and TRBJ2-6; TRBD1 matches at 7 bases. Germline trimming cut 5 bases from V and 0 bases from J; bases unmatched to any gene: 7. Per the germline V gene, CDR1 is SGHNT and CDR2 is YENEEA. This CDR3 spans 17 amino acids. CDR3 loop: CASSPSGTDSGANVLTF. The CDR3 DNA reads as TGTGCCAGCAGCCCCTCCGGGACAGACTCTGGGGCCAACGTCCTGACTTTC.

The chain carries TRBV7-6 and TRBJ1-1; a weak D match, TRBD1 (6 bases). V was clipped by 1 base and J by 0 bases, with 12 bases between them. The CDR3 spans 16 residues. The germline V gene encodes CDR1 SGHVS and CDR2 FNYEAQ. The CDR3, as DNA: TGTGCCAGCAGCTTAGGGGTGGGGGCACTGAACACTGAAGCTTTCTTT. Protein: CASSLGVGALNTEAFF.